This T cell receptor (beta chain) is drawn from a study of OX40 agonist ivuxolimab in advanced cancers. Study-level background: Across the patients, intravenous ivuxolimab was delivered every 2 weeks at 0.01 to 10 mg/kg. Three patients responded partially, comprising one with hepatocellular carcinoma and two with cutaneous melanoma. Study conclusions and caveats: Also present in some nonresponders was a low level of normalized T-cell clonal expansion. Clonal expansion from baseline to week 6 occurred in both CD4+ and CD8+ T cells.

The protocol was immunoSEQ multiplex PCR, while the TCRdb copy is restricted to in-frame clones and leaves out a portion. The sample yields roughly 32,000 clones, nearly 95% seen once. Details on this clone: Its antigen is still unknown.

This CDR3 comprises 12 residues. Per germline, CDR1 MNHNS and CDR2 SASEGT. The germline V and J ends were trimmed by 6 bases and 13 bases, with 13 bases remaining between them. This sequence originates from an adult with an advanced solid tumor such as melanoma, head and neck, liver or kidney cancer. J is TRBJ1-6 and V is TRBV6-1; possible D gene TRBD1, 6 bases. The specimen was CD4+ or CD8+ T cells sorted from blood, collected in a trial of the OX40 agonist ivuxolimab. The CDR3: CASRLDRTPLHF. The CDR3 DNA follows: TGTGCCAGCAGGTTGGACAGAACCCCCCTCCACTTT.